The next 21 T cell receptor beta chains were all read from a single sample in a study of T cell responses to AZD1222 COVID-19 vaccine (dated by TCRdb to the early 2020s). The library was built by means of the immunoSEQ multiplex PCR assay. TCRdb mirrors the immuneACCESS table, restricted to in-frame sequences. Some clones are absent from its copies; in checked studies, under half trace to an unresolved V gene, and the reason for the others is unknown. In this sample the table shows approximately 130,000 clones, over 90% of which occur a single time. In total, the top ten clones hold roughly 0.96% of the sample. Reading the label with the study, this specimen's time point is: baseline before first vaccination. Sequenced here: peripheral blood, sampled on day 0 of AZD1222 vaccination. All receptors derive from an adult in good health.

As DNA, the CDR3 is TGCGCCAGCAGCGGACGGACAGCCGCCCCGAGGGATACGCAGTATTTT. Residues: CASSGRTAAPRDTQYF. The J gene is TRBJ2-3, the V gene TRBV5-1, with D possibly matching TRBD1 (6 bases). The CDR3 length is 16 residues. Trimming removed 4 bases at V and 6 bases at J, with 21 bases between. Germline V lookup: CDR1 SGHRS, CDR2 YFSETQ.

Written as DNA, the CDR3 is TGTGCCAGCAGCGTCTATTCCGGGACAGGGTCAGATACGCAGTATTTT. Translation: CASSVYSGTGSDTQYF. The rearrangement joins TRBV9 to TRBJ2-3; 9 positions match TRBD1. CDR3 length: 16 amino acids. Germline V lookup: CDR1 SGDLS, CDR2 YYNGEE. With V trimmed by 2 bases and J by 4 bases, 8 bases remained unmatched. Drawing the rest from reference TRBV9 and TRBJ2-3, the complete variable domain is DSGVTQTPKHLITATGQRVTLRCSPRSGDLSVYWYQQSLDQGLQFLIQYYNGEERAKGNILERFSAQQFPDLHSELNLSSLELGDSALYFCASSVYSGTGSDTQYFGPGTRLTVL.

V usage is TRBV6-5 and J usage is TRBJ2-2; 7 nucleotides match TRBD2. In germline, CDR1 is MNHEY, CDR2 SVGAGI. This CDR3 spans 15 amino acids. Trimming cost V 7 bases and J 1 base; bases outside gene matches: 6. CDR3 nucleotides: TGTGCCAGCACCTATGGGGAGGGGAACACCGGGGAGCTGTTTTTT. Amino acids: CASTYGEGNTGELFF.

This chain links TRBV5-1 with TRBJ1-1, with D possibly matching TRBD1 (6 bases). Trimming pared 3 bases from V and 2 bases from J, leaving 14 bases between. The CDR3 extends over 15 amino acids. CDR1 and CDR2 (germline): SGHRS, YFSETQ. The CDR3 reads CASSWGFGGNTEAFF. In DNA, the CDR3 is TGCGCCAGCAGCTGGGGGTTTGGGGGCAACACTGAAGCTTTCTTT.

The chain carries TRBV6-4 and TRBJ1-1; 9 bases match TRBD1. V shed 2 bases and J 0 bases; nucleotides not matched to a gene: 16. Germline values: CDR1 MRHNA, CDR2 SNTAGT. The CDR3 is 20 residues long. CDR3 bases: TGTGCCAGCAGTGACGGGGACAGGGATGGTGTTAGTAAGCTGAACACTGAAGCTTTCTTT. Protein sequence: CASSDGDRDGVSKLNTEAFF.

The J gene is TRBJ1-2, the V gene TRBV5-4; possible D gene TRBD1, 6 bases. The germline V gene has CDR1 SGHNT and CDR2 YYREEE (reference sequence). This CDR3 comprises 13 residues. Trimming took off 0 bases at V and 6 bases at J, with 9 bases between the two ends. CDR3 region: CASSLGQEDGYTF. In DNA, the CDR3 is TGTGCCAGCAGCTTGGGACAGGAGGATGGCTACACCTTC.

V gene TRBV2 combines with J gene TRBJ1-6, with D uncertain. CDR1 is SNHLY, CDR2 FYNNEI, per germline. CDR3 size: 14 residues. V dropped 3 bases and J dropped 2 bases, with 5 bases sitting between them. For the CDR3, the DNA is TGTGCCAGCAGTGACAGGACCTATAATTCACCCCTCCACTTT. This gives the protein CASSDRTYNSPLHF.

V gene TRBV6-1 combines with J gene TRBJ1-2, with no clear D. V shed 4 bases and J shed 1 base, with 19 bases lying between them. The CDR3 has 17 amino acids. In germline, CDR1 is MNHNS, CDR2 SASEGT. The CDR3 loop is CASSAFLGLSFNYGYTF. The DNA of the CDR3 is TGTGCCAGCAGTGCTTTCCTTGGACTGTCCTTTAACTATGGCTACACCTTC.

The chain links TRBV28 to TRBJ2-1, with TRBD1 matching over 9 bases. Germline V gene data show CDR1 as MDHEN and CDR2 as SYDVKM. V trimming: 4 bases; J trimming: 5 bases; junction bases outside the gene matches: 15. The CDR3 has 18 residues. CDR3 nucleotide sequence: TGTGCCAGCAGTTCCCCCCCTGGGGGACAGGGCGGTAACAATGAGCAGTTCTTC. It specifies CASSSPPGGQGGNNEQFF.

The chain recombines TRBV19 with TRBJ1-6, with 10 bases that match TRBD1. Trimming cost V 6 bases and J 10 bases; bases outside gene matches: 12. Germline values: CDR1 LNHDA, CDR2 SQIVND (reference sequence). There are 16 residues in the CDR3. In DNA form, the CDR3 reads TGTGCCAGTAGACCGACAGGGGGCCATATGGGGTCACCCCTCCACTTT. Protein sequence: CASRPTGGHMGSPLHF. The variable domain in full, with the rest retrieved from reference TRBV19 and TRBJ1-6, is DGGITQSPKYLFRKEGQNVTLSCEQNLNHDAMYWYRQDPGQGLRLIYYSQIVNDFQKGDIAEGYSVSREKKESFPLTVTSAQKNPTAFYLCASRPTGGHMGSPLHFGNGTRLTVT.

V usage is TRBV5-1 and J usage is TRBJ2-5; 12 bases agree with TRBD2. The V gene's germline CDR1 is SGHRS and CDR2 YFSETQ. The CDR3 is 16 amino acids. V was pared by 1 base and J by 5 bases, with 6 bases of the junction left unmatched. The CDR3 spells CASSLILAGGPETQYF. For the CDR3, the DNA is TGCGCCAGCAGCTTGATACTAGCGGGGGGCCCCGAGACCCAGTACTTC.

The chain links TRBV6-1 to TRBJ1-5; D is unclear. Germline loops: CDR1 MNHNS, CDR2 SASEGT. V lost 3 bases to trimming and J lost 4 bases, with 7 bases between them. The CDR3 has 13 residues. CDR3 residues: CASSESGNQPQHF. The CDR3, as DNA: TGTGCCAGCAGTGAGAGTGGGAATCAGCCCCAGCATTTT.

The V and J genes are TRBV9 and TRBJ1-1; the D is unclear. The V and J ends lost 0 bases and 2 bases respectively, with 8 bases between them. The CDR3 totals 14 residues. Germline V gene lookup returns CDR1 SGDLS and CDR2 YYNGEE. CDR3 region: CASSVATHNTEAFF. In DNA, the CDR3 is TGTGCCAGCAGCGTAGCGACACACAACACTGAAGCTTTCTTT.

The V and J genes are TRBV29-1 and TRBJ1-1; no definite D call. Per the germline V gene, CDR1 is SQVTM and CDR2 is ANQGSEA. This CDR3 comprises 13 residues. The V and J ends lost 5 bases and 0 bases respectively, with 10 bases between them. Here the CDR3 DNA reads TGCAGCGTTATGACGCTGATGAACACTGAAGCTTTCTTT. Translated: CSVMTLMNTEAFF. The variable domain in full, completed from reference TRBV29-1 and TRBJ1-1, reads SAVISQKPSRDICQRGTSLTIQCQVDSQVTMMFWYRQQPGQSLTLIATANQGSEATYESGFVIDKFPISRPNLTFSTLTVSNMSPEDSSIYLCSVMTLMNTEAFFGQGTRLTVV.

This sequence joins TRBV7-9 and TRBJ2-7; 11 positions agree with TRBD1. CDR1 and CDR2 from the germline V gene are SEHNR and FQNEAQ (reference sequence). CDR3 length: 15 amino acids. Unmatched junction bases numbered 10, after V lost 5 bases and J lost 7 bases. The CDR3 DNA reads TGTGCCAGCAGCCCAGGACAGGGGGCGCGTAAAGAGCAGTACTTC. It codes for CASSPGQGARKEQYF.

The chain couples TRBV19 to TRBJ2-6; D gene uncertain. The V and J ends lost 1 base and 0 bases respectively, with 4 bases between them. Germline V CDR1 and CDR2: LNHDA, SQIVND (reference sequence). The CDR3 covers 15 residues. In nucleotides, the CDR3 is TGTGCCAGTAGTATAGCACGCTCTGGGGCCAACGTCCTGACTTTC. Translating it yields CASSIARSGANVLTF.

This chain joins TRBV15 and TRBJ2-5; D is unresolved. CDR3 length equals 12 residues. The V gene's germline CDR1 is LNHNV and CDR2 YYDKDF (reference sequence). Between the trimmed V and J ends, which lost 5 bases and 4 bases, there was a span of 8 bases. CDR3: CATSLGPETQYF. In nucleotides, the CDR3 is TGTGCCACCAGCTTAGGTCCAGAGACCCAGTACTTC.

The chain uses TRBV3-1 (or the pseudogene TRBV3-2) and TRBJ1-5; D unresolved. Germline V gene lookup returns CDR1 LGHDT and CDR2 YNNKEL (reference sequence). The germline V and J ends were trimmed by 1 base and 4 bases, with 8 bases remaining between them. CDR3 length: 14 amino acids. This chain's CDR3 is CASSQAGRNQPQHF. The CDR3 DNA follows: TGTGCCAGCAGCCAAGCCGGGAGGAATCAGCCCCAGCATTTT.

V usage is TRBV4-1 and J usage is TRBJ1-1; tentative D call: TRBD1 (6 bases). CDR1 MGHRA and CDR2 YSYEKL come from the germline V gene. The CDR3 contains 15 residues. V was shortened by 2 bases and J by 1 base, with 11 bases between the two germline ends. The CDR3: CASSQPGQTNTEAFF. The CDR3 nucleotides are TGCGCCAGCAGCCAACCGGGACAAACGAACACTGAAGCTTTCTTT.

This clone appeared a single time. The chain links TRBV18 to TRBJ2-3; weak D call: TRBD2 (5 bases). Germline CDR1 is KGHSH and CDR2 is LQKENI. The CDR3 contains 13 residues. Trimming left V 6 bases short and J 9 bases short, with 16 bases between. For the CDR3, the DNA is TGTGCCAGCTCCCCTTGGGGAGAAGTGACGCAGTATTTT. Its translation: CASSPWGEVTQYF.

The chain is built from TRBV9 and TRBJ2-7; 10 bases match TRBD1. This CDR3 comprises 15 residues. In germline, CDR1 is SGDLS, CDR2 YYNGEE. V lost 0 bases, J lost 4 bases, and 4 bases stayed unmatched. In DNA form, the CDR3 reads TGTGCCAGCAGCGTAGGACCGGGACAGGGGTACGAGCAGTACTTC. Translated, it gives CASSVGPGQGYEQYF.